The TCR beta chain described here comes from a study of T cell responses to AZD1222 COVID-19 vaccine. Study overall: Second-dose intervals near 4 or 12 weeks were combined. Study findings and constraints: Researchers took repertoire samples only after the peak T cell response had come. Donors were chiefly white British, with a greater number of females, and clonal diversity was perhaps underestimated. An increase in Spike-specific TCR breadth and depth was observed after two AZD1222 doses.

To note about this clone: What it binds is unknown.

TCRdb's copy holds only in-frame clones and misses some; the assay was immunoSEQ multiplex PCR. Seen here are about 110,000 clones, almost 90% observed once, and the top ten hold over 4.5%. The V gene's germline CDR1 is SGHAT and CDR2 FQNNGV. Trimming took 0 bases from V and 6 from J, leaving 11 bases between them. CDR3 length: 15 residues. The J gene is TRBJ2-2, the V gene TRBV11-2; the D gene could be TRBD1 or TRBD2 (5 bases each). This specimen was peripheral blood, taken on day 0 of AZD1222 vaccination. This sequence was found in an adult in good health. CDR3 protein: CASSLDPGSAGELFF. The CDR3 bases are TGTGCCAGCAGCTTAGACCCAGGGAGCGCCGGGGAGCTGTTTTTT.